The 13 T cell receptor beta chains below all came from one sample that was sequenced in a study of Graves' ophthalmopathy and Graves' hyperthyroidism. The authors amplified TCR beta CDR3 regions, and they did so from RNA transcripts for repertoire sequencing. HTBI primers were used in a first-round RT-PCR, which preceded a second-round multiplex PCR. MiXCR, applied by TCRdb to the multiplex PCR reads, yields one record per CDR3 protein. The data show 500,000 to 600,000 distinct CDR3 sequences, less than 45% seen once. Sequencing input: peripheral blood or thyroid tissue (not recorded which). These receptor sequences come from an adult man with Graves' hyperthyroidism.

The chain couples TRBV29-1 to TRBJ1-2; D unclear. Germline V gene lookup returns CDR1 SQVTM and CDR2 ANQGSEA. The CDR3 length is 11 residues. V was pared by 4 bases and J by 7 bases, with 10 bases between. Here the CDR3 reads CSVAVAIGYTF. CDR3 sequence (DNA): TGCAGCGTTGCTGTGGCTATTGGCTACACCTTC. Based on the CDR3 plus reference TRBV29-1 and TRBJ1-2, the full variable domain is SAVISQKPSRDICQRGTSLTIQCQVDSQVTMMFWYRQQPGQSLTLIATANQGSEATYESGFVIDKFPISRPNLTFSTLTVSNMSPEDSSIYLCSVAVAIGYTFGSGTRLTVV.

The V and J genes are TRBV25-1 and TRBJ2-3, with 12 bases lining up with TRBD2. This CDR3 comprises 16 residues. The germline gives CDR1 MGHDK, CDR2 SYGVNS. With 5 bases clipped from V and 2 bases from J, the junction kept 5 bases outside the gene matches. CDR3 in amino acids: CASSLTSGGITDTQYF. CDR3 coding DNA: TGTGCCAGCAGTCTAACTAGCGGGGGGATCACAGATACGCAGTATTTT.

This clonotype has just a few counts. This sequence joins TRBV2 and TRBJ2-2; D may match TRBD1 or TRBD2 (5 bases each). Germline lookup yields CDR1 SNHLY and CDR2 FYNNEI. The CDR3 runs 14 residues. Trimming stripped 5 bases from V and 6 bases from J, with 13 bases between. This CDR3 reads CASSWGRGPGELFF. CDR3 coding DNA: TGTGCCAGCAGTTGGGGACGTGGTCCCGGGGAGCTGTTTTTT.

The J gene is TRBJ1-1, the V gene TRBV20-1; D might be TRBD1 (6 bases). The CDR3 consists of 15 residues. Per the germline V gene, CDR1 is DFQATT and CDR2 is SNEGSKA (reference sequence). V was pared by 7 bases and J by 6 bases, with 24 bases between. CDR3 nucleotides: TGCAGTGTCAGGGGAAGCGGGCACCGGGGAGCTGAAGCTTTCTTT. Its protein product is CSVRGSGHRGAEAFF.

Many counts were recorded for this clonotype. The V call is TRBV13, the J call TRBJ1-6; D gene uncertain. From germline, CDR1 is PRHDT and CDR2 FYEKMQ (reference sequence). The V gene lost 3 bases and the J gene lost 6 bases, with 9 bases spanning the gap. The CDR3 spans 14 residues. This chain's CDR3 is CASSLEGFNSPLHF. The CDR3 nucleotides read TGTGCCAGCAGCTTGGAGGGATTTAATTCACCCCTCCACTTT. Supplemented by reference TRBV13 and TRBJ1-6, the full variable domain reads AAGVIQSPRHLIKEKRETATLKCYPIPRHDTVYWYQQGPGQDPQFLISFYEKMQSDKGSIPDRFSAQQFSDYHSELNMSSLELGDSALYFCASSLEGFNSPLHFGNGTRLTVT.

The chain combines TRBV29-1 with TRBJ2-3; unclear D gene. Trimming pared 4 bases from V and 5 bases from J, leaving 13 bases between. The germline gives CDR1 SQVTM, CDR2 ANQGSEA. The CDR3 has 13 amino acids. CDR3 sequence (DNA): TGCAGCGTTGCCAGCAGGTTTGGAGATACGCAGTATTTT. The encoded protein is CSVASRFGDTQYF.

The chain carries TRBV5-1 and TRBJ2-5; a weak D match, TRBD2 (5 bases). The CDR3 covers 15 residues. V was pared by 0 bases and J by 9 bases, with 18 bases between. The V gene's germline CDR1 is SGHRS and CDR2 YFSETQ. This CDR3 reads CASSLVGPSLEAQYF. Written as DNA, the CDR3 is TGCGCCAGCAGCTTGGTAGGACCAAGCTTGGAGGCCCAGTACTTC.

The chain links TRBV19 to TRBJ1-1; TRBD1 is a possible D gene (5 bases). Germline assignment: CDR1 LNHDA and CDR2 SQIVND (reference sequence). Trimming shortened V by 5 bases and J by 5 bases, and 12 bases separated the two germline ends. This CDR3 comprises 13 residues. The CDR3 DNA sequence: TGTGCCAGTAGTGAACAGTGGGGGACTGAAGCTTTCTTT. Its translation is CASSEQWGTEAFF.

The CDR3 sequence is CASSLGPWSREKLFF. CDR3 nucleotides: TGCGCCAGCAGCTTGGGTCCGTGGTCTCGAGAAAAACTGTTTTTT. This chain connects TRBV5-1 to TRBJ1-4; D remains unclear. CDR1 and CDR2 from the germline V gene are SGHRS and YFSETQ. Trimming stripped 0 bases from V and 8 bases from J, with 14 bases between. This CDR3 is built from 15 residues.

The chain uses TRBV19 and TRBJ2-6; weak D call: TRBD2 (6 bases). Per the germline V gene, CDR1 is LNHDA and CDR2 is SQIVND (reference sequence). CDR3 length equals 17 residues. The germline V and J ends were trimmed by 2 bases and 4 bases, with 15 bases remaining between them. The CDR3 reads CASSIWDFRAGANVLTF. The CDR3 DNA reads TGTGCCAGTAGTATATGGGACTTTAGGGCCGGGGCCAACGTCCTGACTTTC.

This clonotype was detected many times. The chain couples TRBV10-3 to TRBJ2-7; D may be TRBD1 or TRBD2 (6 bases each). The CDR3 loop spans 11 amino acids. The V end lost 8 bases, the J end lost 6 bases, and 11 bases lay between the germline ends. The germline CDR1 and CDR2 sequences are ENHRY and SYGVKD. CDR3 sequence: CAIGGGFEQYF. The CDR3 DNA reads TGTGCCATCGGAGGGGGGTTCGAGCAGTACTTC.

Comment on this clonotype: Compared with germline, one end of the junction differs, possibly owing to a read error. The gene calls are TRBV2 and TRBJ2-7, with 14 bases aligning to TRBD2. This CDR3 has 16 amino acids. The germline CDR1 and CDR2 sequences are SNHLY and FYNNEI. Written as DNA, the CDR3 is TGTGCCAGCAGCCCCTCCGGGACTAGCGGGAGCTACGAGCAGTGCTTC. It codes for CASSPSGTSGSYEQCF.

DNA of the CDR3: TGTGCCAGCAGCGCCGGGACAGGCCAAACCTACGAGCAGTACTTC. This encodes CASSAGTGQTYEQYF. This chain links TRBV7-9 with TRBJ2-7; 8 bases are shared with TRBD1. This CDR3 comprises 15 residues. Germline values: CDR1 SEHNR, CDR2 FQNEAQ (reference sequence). With 5 bases clipped from V and 2 bases from J, the junction kept 8 bases outside the gene matches.